The entry that follows covers one TCR beta chain sequence. This entry is derived from a study of blood T cell repertoires in COVID-19. Study summary: Acute-phase and convalescent COVID-19 samples originated in the United States, Italy and Spain.

This CDR3 has 16 amino acids. V dropped 7 bases and J dropped 5; count of bases not matched to a gene: 16. CDR1 is SNHLY, CDR2 FYNNEI, per germline. Data came from immunoSEQ multiplex PCR; TCRdb stores just in-frame clones and leaves some out. The sample holds roughly 160,000 clones, 65% to 80% seen once. The sequence was obtained from a woman aged 70-85 years in a cohort exposed to, infected with or recovered from COVID-19 (not recorded which). Material: PBMCs or T cells enriched from blood (not recorded which). The chain uses TRBV2 and TRBJ2-5; TRBD2 matches at 7 bases. Written as DNA, the CDR3 is TGTGCCAGCACAAAGCGGGGCTACGCAGGTTTGGAGACCCAGTACTTC. Translated, it gives CASTKRGYAGLETQYF.